Below are 26 T cell receptor beta chains sequenced from a single sample in a study of CD8+ T cells in alopecia areata. Documented treatment: oral pan-JAK inhibitor, 5-10 mg twice daily. Following RNA extraction, reverse transcription yielded cDNA that acted as the sequencing template. The table came from immunoSEQ multiplex PCR; TCRdb's copy has only in-frame clones and leaves some out. Seen here are 90,000 or so clones, roughly 46% observed once, and the top ten hold around 19%. This material consisted of CD8+ T cells sorted from blood, taken at week 24, from a patient treated with tofacitinib. All receptors come from a human donor with alopecia areata.

This clone appeared a single time. The germline gene is not matched at one end of the junction; a read error may be the cause. This sequence joins TRBV7-2 and TRBJ2-7, with D possibly TRBD2 on 6 matching bases. CDR1 and CDR2 from the germline V gene are SGHTA and FQGNSA. The CDR3 consists of 14 residues. CDR3 nucleotide sequence: TGTGCCAGCAGCTTAGCGCCCGGGGGACCGGAGCCCCACTTC. Its translation is CASSLAPGGPEPHF.

CDR3 DNA sequence: TGTGCCAGCAGTCGACTAGCGGGAGGAGAGACCCAGTACTTC. It translates to CASSRLAGGETQYF. The V call is TRBV27, the J call TRBJ2-5, with TRBD2 matching over 13 bases. V gave up 5 bases and J gave up 4 bases; unmatched junction bases: 1. Germline-derived CDR1 and CDR2 are MNHEY and SMNVEV (reference sequence). The CDR3 spans 14 residues.

This clone was counted between two and nine times. This sequence joins TRBV30 and TRBJ2-1; the D is unclear. The CDR3 consists of 14 residues. Germline assignment: CDR1 GTSNPN and CDR2 SVGIG (reference sequence). V was shortened by 1 base and J by 2 bases, with 9 bases between the two germline ends. The CDR3 nucleotides read TGTGCCTGGAGTGGACGGGTCACCTACAATGAGCAGTTCTTC. Amino acids: CAWSGRVTYNEQFF.

This clone was counted once. The V and J genes are TRBV30 and TRBJ2-5; 10 bases are a match to TRBD1. CDR3 length equals 18 residues. V was clipped by 1 base and J by 0 bases; unmatched bases: 11. CDR1 GTSNPN and CDR2 SVGIG come from the germline V gene (reference sequence). DNA for the CDR3: TGTGCCTGGAGTGGGGGCCCCCGGGGACAGGGGTACCAAGAGACCCAGTACTTC. It codes for CAWSGGPRGQGYQETQYF.

The chain links TRBV19 to TRBJ1-1, with D possibly being TRBD1 (6 bases). The CDR3 runs 14 residues. Germline V gene data show CDR1 as LNHDA and CDR2 as SQIVND (reference sequence). V was cut by 9 bases and J by 9 bases, with 23 bases left in between. The CDR3 DNA reads as TGTGCCAGCCTCGGCCCGGGACAAGGGTATCAAGCTTTCTTT. Translating gives CASLGPGQGYQAFF.

This clone was observed a few times. V and J are TRBV4-1 and TRBJ2-7; a weak D match, TRBD1 (6 bases). Germline-derived CDR1 and CDR2 are MGHRA and YSYEKL. Trimming removed 0 bases at V and 5 bases at J, with 14 bases between. The CDR3 runs to 15 residues. The CDR3 loop reads CASSQDPRGVDEQYF. CDR3 in DNA: TGCGCCAGCAGCCAAGATCCCAGGGGAGTTGACGAGCAGTACTTC.

The V and J genes are TRBV5-1 and TRBJ2-1, with D maybe TRBD2 (6 bases). The germline gives CDR1 SGHRS, CDR2 YFSETQ. The V and J ends lost 0 bases and 3 bases respectively, with 10 bases between them. The CDR3 consists of 15 residues. This CDR3 reads CASSLVGSFYNEQFF. In DNA form, the CDR3 reads TGCGCCAGCAGCTTGGTCGGGAGTTTCTACAATGAGCAGTTCTTC.

The chain has TRBV2 and TRBJ2-5, with 7 bases matching TRBD1. After removal of 10 bases from V and 2 bases from J, the junction contained 4 bases not matched to a gene. CDR1 is SNHLY, CDR2 FYNNEI, per germline. The CDR3 extends over 12 amino acids. The CDR3, as DNA: TGTGCCATCCCGGGACAGCAAGAGACCCAGTACTTC. It encodes CAIPGQQETQYF. The full variable domain, rest sourced from reference TRBV2 and TRBJ2-5, is EPEVTQTPSHQVTQMGQEVILRCVPISNHLYFYWYRQILGQKVEFLVSFYNNEISEKSEIFDDQFSVERPDGSNFTLKIRSTKLEDSAMYFCAIPGQQETQYFGPGTRLLVL.

The rearrangement uses TRBV5-1 and TRBJ2-1; TRBD2 might be the D (6 bases). Germline values: CDR1 SGHRS, CDR2 YFSETQ. The CDR3 sequence is 15 residues long. The germline V and J ends were trimmed by 0 bases and 7 bases, with 14 bases remaining between them. CDR3 nucleotides: TGCGCCAGCAGCTTGGAGGGAGAGGCGGGAAATGAGCAGTTCTTC. Residues: CASSLEGEAGNEQFF.

V usage is TRBV10-3 and J usage is TRBJ2-7, with D maybe TRBD1 (6 bases). The CDR3 totals 14 residues. Between the trimmed V and J ends, which lost 6 bases and 3 bases, there was a span of 15 bases. The germline V gene has CDR1 ENHRY and CDR2 SYGVKD. CDR3 coding DNA: TGTGCCATCAGCATCGACGAGGGGGTCTACGAGCAGTACTTC. This sequence encodes CAISIDEGVYEQYF.

CDR3 nucleotides: TGTGCCAGCAGCCAGACCGACTACAATGAGCAGTTCTTC. Translated, it gives CASSQTDYNEQFF. The chain uses TRBV27 and TRBJ2-1; D gene unclear. V lost 6 bases to trimming and J lost 3 bases, with 9 bases between them. The CDR3 runs 13 residues. CDR1 MNHEY and CDR2 SMNVEV come from the germline V gene (reference sequence).

The J gene is TRBJ1-1, the V gene TRBV6-6; D perhaps matches TRBD1 (5 bases). The V end lost 10 bases, the J end lost 2 bases, and 14 bases lay between the germline ends. The V gene's germline CDR1 is MNHNY and CDR2 SVGAGI (reference sequence). The CDR3 is 13 amino acids. The CDR3 loop reads CATGTDGNTEAFF. The CDR3 DNA reads as TGTGCCACCGGGACCGATGGAAACACTGAAGCTTTCTTT.

This clone was seen a handful of times. This chain connects TRBV7-9 to TRBJ2-2; 8 nucleotides align to TRBD2. J gave up 6 bases and V 6 bases, and 6 bases lay outside the gene matches. Germline values: CDR1 SEHNR, CDR2 FQNEAQ (reference sequence). The CDR3 sequence is 14 residues long. The CDR3 loop reads CASSHGLAAGELFF. Here the CDR3 DNA reads TGTGCCAGCAGTCACGGACTAGCTGCCGGGGAGCTGTTTTTT.

The chain joins TRBV4-1 to TRBJ1-2, with 7 bases matching TRBD1. CDR1 is MGHRA, CDR2 YSYEKL, per germline. This CDR3 contains 17 residues. Losses at the gene ends were 3 bases for V and 3 bases for J; bases not matched to a gene: 13. CDR3 in amino acids: CASSQASGGGWDYGYTF. The CDR3 DNA reads as TGCGCCAGCAGCCAGGCTAGTGGAGGGGGCTGGGACTATGGCTACACCTTC.

J is TRBJ2-1 and V is TRBV30; D remains ambiguous. This CDR3 spans 12 amino acids. The V end was cut by 3 bases, the J end by 6 bases, with 9 bases between. Looked up from germline, CDR1 is GTSNPN and CDR2 is SVGIG (reference sequence). The CDR3 spells CAWSQTSNEQFF. CDR3 DNA sequence: TGTGCCTGGAGCCAGACAAGCAATGAGCAGTTCTTC.

CDR3: CATSGQFTGNNEQFF. Here the CDR3 DNA reads TGTGCCACCAGCGGACAATTTACAGGGAACAATGAGCAGTTCTTC. The genes are TRBV15 and TRBJ2-1, with D possibly matching TRBD1 (6 bases). The V end was cut by 5 bases, the J end by 5 bases, with 16 bases between. Germline values: CDR1 LNHNV, CDR2 YYDKDF (reference sequence). The CDR3 contains 15 residues. Full variable domain (missing parts from reference TRBV15 and TRBJ2-1): DAMVIQNPRYQVTQFGKPVTLSCSQTLNHNVMYWYQQKSSQAPKLLFHYYDKDFNNEADTPDNFQSRRPNTSFCFLDIRSPGLGDTAMYLCATSGQFTGNNEQFFGPGTRLTVL.

CDR3 sequence: CASSGQGKGSYNEQFF. The CDR3 bases are TGTGCCAGCAGTGGACAGGGGAAAGGCTCCTACAATGAGCAGTTCTTC. The chain joins TRBV6-1 to TRBJ2-1; 8 bases match TRBD1. Germline CDR1 is MNHNS and CDR2 is SASEGT. The CDR3 length is 16 residues. Trimming took 4 bases from V and 0 from J; bases not matched to a gene: 5.

V and J are TRBV5-4 and TRBJ1-1, with D unclear. This CDR3 contains 12 residues. The V gene lost 9 bases and the J gene lost 1 base, with 10 bases spanning the gap. Germline assignment: CDR1 SGHNT and CDR2 YYREEE (reference sequence). CDR3 loop: CAIILGNTEAFF. The CDR3, as DNA: TGTGCCATCATTCTTGGGAACACTGAAGCTTTCTTT.

The V and J genes are TRBV5-4 and TRBJ2-3, with a tentative D call TRBD2 (6 bases). Trimming stripped 0 bases from V and 4 bases from J, with 9 bases between. Per germline, CDR1 SGHNT and CDR2 YYREEE (reference sequence). CDR3 size: 14 residues. CDR3 in DNA: TGTGCCAGCAGCTTGGGACTAGTTGCAGATACGCAGTATTTT. This codes for CASSLGLVADTQYF.

The chain couples TRBV7-9 to TRBJ2-7, with TRBD2 identical over 13 bases. After removal of 5 bases from V and 0 bases from J, the junction contained 7 bases not matched to a gene. The CDR3 spans 17 residues. Germline CDR1 SEHNR, CDR2 FQNEAQ (reference sequence). The chain's CDR3 is CASSEGTSGASSYEQYF. The CDR3 bases are TGTGCCAGCAGCGAGGGGACTAGCGGGGCGAGCTCCTACGAGCAGTACTTC.

The chain has TRBV18 and TRBJ2-7; D is tentatively TRBD1 or TRBD2 (6 bases each). The germline V gene has CDR1 KGHSH and CDR2 LQKENI. The ends were cut back, 1 base at V and 7 bases at J, with 23 bases in the middle. The CDR3 totals 17 residues. The CDR3 nucleotides are TGTGCCAGCTCACCACAGAGTCGGGGGCGCCCCTCGTGGGAGCAGTACTTC. This gives the protein CASSPQSRGRPSWEQYF.

The chain combines TRBV4-1 with TRBJ2-3, with D uncertain. The V gene lost 1 base and the J gene lost 2 bases, with 13 bases spanning the gap. The CDR3 has 16 residues. Germline CDR1 is MGHRA and CDR2 is YSYEKL. The CDR3: CASSQGHRENTDTQYF. In DNA form, the CDR3 reads TGCGCCAGCAGCCAAGGACATCGAGAAAACACAGATACGCAGTATTTT.

The chain couples TRBV5-1 to TRBJ2-1, with a weak D call TRBD2 (6 bases). The CDR3 length is 14 residues. Germline V CDR1 and CDR2: SGHRS, YFSETQ. Trimming stripped 2 bases from V and 5 bases from J, with 11 bases between. CDR3 bases: TGCGCCAGCAGCTTCACTAGCCCACACAATGAGCAGTTCTTC. The encoded protein is CASSFTSPHNEQFF.

J is TRBJ2-5 and V is TRBV28; 7 bases fit TRBD1. CDR1 is MDHEN and CDR2 is SYDVKM in the germline V gene. The CDR3 covers 13 residues. Trimming removed 5 bases from V and 4 bases from J; junction bases left unmatched: 4. The chain's CDR3 is CASSGQVAETQYF. The CDR3 bases are TGTGCCAGCAGTGGACAGGTAGCAGAGACCCAGTACTTC.

V is TRBV30 and J is TRBJ2-7; no clear D. Germline values: CDR1 GTSNPN, CDR2 SVGIG (reference sequence). The CDR3 is made up of 16 amino acids. Trimming took off 3 bases at V and 0 bases at J, with 18 bases between the two ends. Written as DNA, the CDR3 is TGTGCCTGGAGCGTTTTGGCGGCAGGCCTCTCCTACGAGCAGTACTTC. This codes for CAWSVLAAGLSYEQYF.

Only a few counts were recorded for this clone. The CDR3 DNA is TGTGCCAGCAGTTCGGGGATGAACACTGAAGCTTTCTTT. Translation: CASSSGMNTEAFF. The rearrangement uses TRBV27 and TRBJ1-1, with unresolved D. From germline, CDR1 is MNHEY and CDR2 SMNVEV (reference sequence). The CDR3 loop spans 13 amino acids. V was pared by 4 bases and J by 0 bases, with 6 bases between.